The 9 T cell receptor beta chains presented below share a single source sample, sequenced in a study of blood T cell repertoires in COVID-19. TCRdb's table, derived via immunoSEQ multiplex PCR, lists solely in-frame clones and lacks some. The sample includes some 250,000 clones, under 90% of them seen just once. Specimen: peripheral blood. The receptors were sampled from a man aged 55 to 70 with acute or convalescent COVID-19.

This chain joins TRBV18 and TRBJ2-5; 9 nucleotides match TRBD2. This CDR3 is built from 16 residues. Germline-derived CDR1 and CDR2 are KGHSH and LQKENI. The V gene end was trimmed by 2 bases and the J gene end by 4 bases; junction bases not matched to a gene: 8. The CDR3 DNA follows: TGTGCCAGCTCACCAAGAGCGGGAGGTTTCGGAGAGACCCAGTACTTC. Amino acids: CASSPRAGGFGETQYF. Variable domain in full (rest from reference TRBV18 and TRBJ2-5): NAGVMQNPRHLVRRRGQEARLRCSPMKGHSHVYWYRQLPEEGLKFMVYLQKENIIDESGMPKERFSAEFPKEGPSILRIQQVVRGDSAAYFCASSPRAGGFGETQYFGPGTRLLVL.

V gene TRBV7-2 combines with J gene TRBJ2-5, with TRBD2 as a possible D gene (6 bases). Germline loops: CDR1 SGHTA, CDR2 FQGNSA. CDR3 length: 14 residues. V lost 2 bases and J lost 1, with 8 bases in between. The CDR3 nucleotides are TGTGCCAGCAGCTTAAGGAGGGTCCAAGAGACCCAGTACTTC. Its protein product is CASSLRRVQETQYF.

This chain connects TRBV2 to TRBJ1-6; D possibly corresponds to TRBD1 (5 bases). Trimming stripped 7 bases from V and 7 bases from J, with 17 bases between. This CDR3 has 15 residues. CDR1 and CDR2 from the germline V gene are SNHLY and FYNNEI. As DNA, the CDR3 is TGTGCCAGCACCCGGGGGAGGGTTGGGAATTCACCCCTCCACTTT. This encodes CASTRGRVGNSPLHF.

V is TRBV28 and J is TRBJ2-3, with D possibly being TRBD1 (5 bases). This CDR3 region has 17 residues. Germline assignment: CDR1 MDHEN and CDR2 SYDVKM. V gave up 5 bases and J gave up 0 bases, with 18 bases separating them. CDR3 nucleotides: TGTGCCAGCAGTCACCGCGGTAGGGGCGGTAGCACAGATACGCAGTATTTT. This codes for CASSHRGRGGSTDTQYF.

Of note for this clone: Mismatch with germline at one junction end may stem from a read error. The V call is TRBV28, the J call TRBJ1-1; 8 positions match TRBD1. This CDR3 spans 16 amino acids. The germline V gene has CDR1 MDHEN and CDR2 SYDVKM. CDR3 coding DNA: TGTGCCAGCAGTTTAGGGGAGACAGGGGTGAATACTGAAGCTTTCTTT. It is translated as CASSLGETGVNTEAFF.

The chain is built from TRBV3-1 (or the pseudogene TRBV3-2) and TRBJ2-7; 9 bases fit TRBD2. The CDR3 is 18 residues long. Germline lookup yields CDR1 LGHDT and CDR2 YNNKEL (reference sequence). The ends lost 1 base at V and 0 bases at J; junction bases unmatched: 10. The CDR3 loop is CASSQGLADIALSYEQYF. DNA for the CDR3: TGTGCCAGCAGCCAAGGACTAGCGGACATCGCCCTCTCCTACGAGCAGTACTTC.

The V call is TRBV14, the J call TRBJ2-7; 7 bases agree with TRBD2. The CDR3 consists of 16 residues. With V trimmed by 4 bases and J by 0 bases, 9 bases remained unmatched. Germline V gene data show CDR1 as SGHDN and CDR2 as FVKESK. The CDR3 reads CASSPLGGTSSYEQYF. The CDR3 coding sequence is TGTGCCAGCAGCCCTTTGGGGGGGACCAGCTCCTACGAGCAGTACTTC.

The chain joins TRBV27 to TRBJ2-3, with D possibly TRBD2 on 5 matching bases. Germline lookup yields CDR1 MNHEY and CDR2 SMNVEV (reference sequence). The germline V and J ends were trimmed by 6 bases and 0 bases, with 13 bases remaining between them. The CDR3 contains 15 residues. The CDR3, as DNA: TGTGCCAGCAGCCCACTAGTCACTAGCACAGATACGCAGTATTTT. Translated: CASSPLVTSTDTQYF.

This clone has a handful of counts. This chain links TRBV24-1 with TRBJ2-3, with D possibly being TRBD2 (6 bases). The length of the CDR3 is 15 residues. V gave up 9 bases and J gave up 0 bases, with 15 bases separating them. Per the germline V gene, CDR1 is KGHDR and CDR2 is SFDVKD. CDR3 in amino acids: CATAGGSTSTDTQYF. CDR3 nucleotides: TGTGCCACCGCCGGGGGTTCCACTAGCACAGATACGCAGTATTTT.